A selection of T cell receptor beta chains follows, all from one sample in a study of Tregs in tolerant kidney transplant recipients. The protocol was immunoSEQ multiplex PCR, while the TCRdb copy is restricted to in-frame clones and leaves out a portion. The sample lists 110,000 or so clones; around 91% were seen once. Specimen: CD4+ T cells from blood. These receptors were collected from a human donor in good health. Both conserved end residues are part of each CDR3. The order of the fields is D gene, clone size, J gene, V gene, CDR3 DNA, CDR3 protein. D genes are given only for firm matches. Only part of the rows carry a size: once, few, many, or a class if the clone is expanded.

d_call: NA; clone_size: NA; j_call: TRBJ2-2; v_call: TRBV6-5; cdr3_nt: TGTGCCAGCAGTTTCCATACCGGGGAGCTGTTTTTT; cdr3_aa: CASSFHTGELFF
d_call: NA; clone_size: NA; j_call: TRBJ1-3; v_call: TRBV6-1; cdr3_nt: TGTGCCAGCACCGGAGCGGGCCACTCTGGAAACACCATATATTTT; cdr3_aa: CASTGAGHSGNTIYF
d_call: NA; clone_size: NA; j_call: TRBJ1-5; v_call: TRBV6-1; cdr3_nt: TGTGCCAGCAGATTGTATAGCAATCAGCCCCAGCATTTT; cdr3_aa: CASRLYSNQPQHF
d_call: NA; clone_size: NA; j_call: TRBJ2-7; v_call: TRBV13; cdr3_nt: TGTGCCAGCAGCTTACGCCAGGATCTCTACGAGCAGTACTTC; cdr3_aa: CASSLRQDLYEQYF
d_call: NA; clone_size: few; j_call: TRBJ1-4; v_call: TRBV7-9; cdr3_nt: TGTGCCAGCAGTCCGAATAGGGGATTGGGGATAAGTGAAAAACTGTTTTTT; cdr3_aa: CASSPNRGLGISEKLFF
d_call: NA; clone_size: NA; j_call: TRBJ2-1; v_call: TRBV6-1; cdr3_nt: TGTGCCAGCAGTGAACGGGGGAGTTATGAGCAGTTCTTC; cdr3_aa: CASSERGSYEQFF
d_call: NA; clone_size: NA; j_call: TRBJ2-7; v_call: TRBV7-9; cdr3_nt: TGTGCCAGCAGCCCACCGTCACGATCCTACGAGCAGTACTTC; cdr3_aa: CASSPPSRSYEQYF
d_call: TRBD1; clone_size: NA; j_call: TRBJ2-7; v_call: TRBV5-4; cdr3_nt: TGTGCCAGCAGCCGGACAGGTAATCGCTACGAGCAGTACTTC; cdr3_aa: CASSRTGNRYEQYF
d_call: TRBD1; clone_size: NA; j_call: TRBJ1-4; v_call: TRBV5-1; cdr3_nt: TGCGCCAGCAGCTCCCCGGGACAGGGTCTCGAAAAACTGTTTTTT; cdr3_aa: CASSSPGQGLEKLFF
d_call: TRBD1; clone_size: NA; j_call: TRBJ2-5; v_call: TRBV4-1; cdr3_nt: TGCGCCAGCAGCCAAGTCAGGGGGTTTGGGGAGACCCAGTACTTC; cdr3_aa: CASSQVRGFGETQYF
d_call: NA; clone_size: once; j_call: TRBJ1-2; v_call: TRBV6-1; cdr3_nt: TGTGCCAGCAGTGAAGCATGGACCAACTATGGCTACACCTTC; cdr3_aa: CASSEAWTNYGYTF
d_call: NA; clone_size: NA; j_call: TRBJ2-3; v_call: TRBV6-5; cdr3_nt: TGTGCCAGCGCCGGGGGGCATACGCAGTATTTT; cdr3_aa: CASAGGHTQYF
d_call: NA; clone_size: few; j_call: TRBJ1-5; v_call: TRBV7-9; cdr3_nt: TGTGCCAGCAGCCACGGTCCAAGCGGGGGCGATCAGCCCCAGCATTTT; cdr3_aa: CASSHGPSGGDQPQHF
d_call: NA; clone_size: NA; j_call: TRBJ1-1; v_call: TRBV11-3; cdr3_nt: TGTGCCAGCAGCCCTGGACGGTTGAACACTGAAGCTTTCTTT; cdr3_aa: CASSPGRLNTEAFF
d_call: NA; clone_size: NA; j_call: TRBJ1-1; v_call: TRBV5-7; cdr3_nt: TGTGCCAGCAGCCTTCCGAACACTGAAGCTTTCTTT; cdr3_aa: CASSLPNTEAFF
d_call: NA; clone_size: NA; j_call: TRBJ1-1; v_call: TRBV7-2; cdr3_nt: TGTGCCAGCAATAGGGGGGGGCGCGGCACTGAAGCTTTCTTT; cdr3_aa: CASNRGGRGTEAFF
d_call: TRBD1; clone_size: once; j_call: TRBJ1-4; v_call: TRBV29-1; cdr3_nt: TGCAGCGTTGCCGGACAGGGAAATAATGAAAAACTGTTTTTT; cdr3_aa: CSVAGQGNNEKLFF
d_call: NA; clone_size: NA; j_call: TRBJ1-5; v_call: TRBV30; cdr3_nt: TGTGCCTGGAGTGTCAATAGCAATCAGCCCCAGCATTTT; cdr3_aa: CAWSVNSNQPQHF
d_call: NA; clone_size: NA; j_call: TRBJ2-5; v_call: TRBV11-3; cdr3_nt: TGTGCCAGCAGCTTAGATATCGGGGACTCGGATGAGACCCAGTACTTC; cdr3_aa: CASSLDIGDSDETQYF
d_call: NA; clone_size: NA; j_call: TRBJ1-3; v_call: TRBV7-6; cdr3_nt: TGTGCCAGCAGCTTAGCCGCGGGAAACACCATATATTTT; cdr3_aa: CASSLAAGNTIYF
d_call: TRBD2; clone_size: NA; j_call: TRBJ2-1; v_call: TRBV5-6; cdr3_nt: TGTGCCAGCAGCACCCTAGCGGGGGGCAATTTCCTTGAGCAGTTCTTC; cdr3_aa: CASSTLAGGNFLEQFF
d_call: NA; clone_size: NA; j_call: TRBJ1-5; v_call: TRBV2; cdr3_nt: TGTGCCAGCAGTGATACGGGACATCAGCCCCAGCATTTT; cdr3_aa: CASSDTGHQPQHF
d_call: NA; clone_size: NA; j_call: TRBJ1-5; v_call: TRBV30; cdr3_nt: TGTGCCTGGAGTGTCAGGGGAAGTCAGCCCCAGCATTTT; cdr3_aa: CAWSVRGSQPQHF
d_call: TRBD2; clone_size: NA; j_call: TRBJ2-2; v_call: TRBV7-2; cdr3_nt: TGTGCCAGCAGCTTACTAGCGGCAACGAACACCGGGGAGCTGTTTTTT; cdr3_aa: CASSLLAATNTGELFF
d_call: TRBD1; clone_size: NA; j_call: TRBJ1-1; v_call: TRBV29-1; cdr3_nt: TGCAGCGCACGGGACAGTGAAGCTTTCTTT; cdr3_aa: CSARDSEAFF
d_call: NA; clone_size: NA; j_call: TRBJ1-1; v_call: TRBV30; cdr3_nt: TGTGCCTGGAGCCGGGACCCGAACACTGAAGCTTTCTTT; cdr3_aa: CAWSRDPNTEAFF
d_call: NA; clone_size: NA; j_call: TRBJ2-7; v_call: TRBV5-1; cdr3_nt: TGCGCCAGCAGCTTGGCTCCCAGAGTACCTGAGTTGGAGCAGTACTTC; cdr3_aa: CASSLAPRVPELEQYF
d_call: NA; clone_size: once; j_call: TRBJ2-7; v_call: TRBV6-1; cdr3_nt: TGTGCCAGCACCCCCAGTCAGTTATCCTACGAGCAGTACTTC; cdr3_aa: CASTPSQLSYEQYF
d_call: NA; clone_size: NA; j_call: TRBJ1-2; v_call: TRBV6-5; cdr3_nt: TGTGCCAGCAGGTCGAACCCTAACTATGGCTACACCTTC; cdr3_aa: CASRSNPNYGYTF
d_call: NA; clone_size: NA; j_call: TRBJ1-2; v_call: TRBV2; cdr3_nt: TGTGCCAGCAGGTTGGGACCCACCTATGGCTACACCTTC; cdr3_aa: CASRLGPTYGYTF
d_call: NA; clone_size: NA; j_call: TRBJ1-4; v_call: TRBV18; cdr3_nt: TGTGCCAGCTCACCAGGGGTAGGGAATGAAAAACTGTTTTTT; cdr3_aa: CASSPGVGNEKLFF
d_call: TRBD2; clone_size: NA; j_call: TRBJ2-3; v_call: TRBV9; cdr3_nt: TGTGCCAGCAGCGTAGAACTAGCGGGGTTTTCTAGCACAGATACGCAGTATTTT; cdr3_aa: CASSVELAGFSSTDTQYF
d_call: NA; clone_size: NA; j_call: TRBJ2-5; v_call: TRBV7-2; cdr3_nt: TGTGCCAGCAGCCCCCATCGAGGGGGACGCCAAGAGACCCAGTACTTC; cdr3_aa: CASSPHRGGRQETQYF
d_call: TRBD1; clone_size: NA; j_call: TRBJ2-7; v_call: TRBV6-5; cdr3_nt: TGTGCCAGCAACCTGGGACAGGGAAGGCACGAGCAGTACTTC; cdr3_aa: CASNLGQGRHEQYF
d_call: NA; clone_size: few; j_call: TRBJ1-2; v_call: TRBV7-9; cdr3_nt: TGTGCCAGCAGCAAAAGGGTTGGGTATGGCTACACCTTC; cdr3_aa: CASSKRVGYGYTF
d_call: NA; clone_size: NA; j_call: TRBJ2-5; v_call: TRBV29-1; cdr3_nt: TGCAGCGTTGATTTTAGCCCCGCAGAGACCCAGTACTTC; cdr3_aa: CSVDFSPAETQYF
d_call: NA; clone_size: NA; j_call: TRBJ2-5; v_call: TRBV5-5; cdr3_nt: TGTGCCAGCAGCTTGCTTAGAGGAGGGACCCAGTACTTC; cdr3_aa: CASSLLRGGTQYF
d_call: TRBD2; clone_size: NA; j_call: TRBJ2-4; v_call: TRBV7-2; cdr3_nt: TGTGCCAGCAGCTTGGGAGGCAGCGGGGGACCCAAAAACATTCAGTACTTC; cdr3_aa: CASSLGGSGGPKNIQYF
d_call: TRBD1; clone_size: few; j_call: TRBJ2-5; v_call: TRBV7-9; cdr3_nt: TGTGCCAGCAGCTCCTTGACAGGGTGGGGGACCCAGTACTTC; cdr3_aa: CASSSLTGWGTQYF
d_call: NA; clone_size: NA; j_call: TRBJ2-2; v_call: TRBV9; cdr3_nt: TGTGCCAGCAGCGTAGATTGGGGACTGGGCACCGGGGAGCTGTTTTTT; cdr3_aa: CASSVDWGLGTGELFF
d_call: NA; clone_size: NA; j_call: TRBJ2-3; v_call: TRBV9; cdr3_nt: TGTGCCAGCAGCGACAAAGTGGGGGGCACAGATACGCAGTATTTT; cdr3_aa: CASSDKVGGTDTQYF
d_call: NA; clone_size: NA; j_call: TRBJ2-5; v_call: TRBV19; cdr3_nt: TGTGCCAGTAGTGCAACGGAGGGGGTCCAAGAGACCCAGTACTTC; cdr3_aa: CASSATEGVQETQYF
d_call: NA; clone_size: NA; j_call: TRBJ1-3; v_call: TRBV20-1; cdr3_nt: TGCAGTGCGCAAGGAAACACCATATATTTT; cdr3_aa: CSAQGNTIYF
d_call: NA; clone_size: NA; j_call: TRBJ1-6; v_call: TRBV7-9; cdr3_nt: TGTGCCAGCACCGGGCAGGGAAGCGGTTCACCCCTCCACTTT; cdr3_aa: CASTGQGSGSPLHF
d_call: NA; clone_size: NA; j_call: TRBJ2-7; v_call: TRBV28; cdr3_nt: TGTGCCAGCAGACTACAGGGCCAGCGGACCTACGAGCAGTACTTC; cdr3_aa: CASRLQGQRTYEQYF
d_call: NA; clone_size: once; j_call: TRBJ2-6; v_call: TRBV7-2; cdr3_nt: TGTGCCAGCAGCCAAGGGGTACTGGGGGCCAACGTCCTGACTTTC; cdr3_aa: CASSQGVLGANVLTF
d_call: TRBD1; clone_size: NA; j_call: TRBJ1-4; v_call: TRBV5-1; cdr3_nt: TGCGCCAGCAGCCCAGGACAGGGGGCGCGTCGTGAAAAACTGTTTTTT; cdr3_aa: CASSPGQGARREKLFF
d_call: NA; clone_size: NA; j_call: TRBJ2-7; v_call: TRBV12-2; cdr3_nt: TGTGCAAGTCGCACACCCCGGGGAGCCTACGAGCAGTACTTC; cdr3_aa: CASRTPRGAYEQYF
d_call: NA; clone_size: NA; j_call: TRBJ1-1; v_call: TRBV11-2; cdr3_nt: TGTGCCAGCAGACGGGGGGCGGGCACTGAAGCTTTCTTT; cdr3_aa: CASRRGAGTEAFF
d_call: NA; clone_size: NA; j_call: TRBJ1-2; v_call: TRBV7-2; cdr3_nt: TGTGCCAGCAGCCCTGGGACACTTAACTATGGCTACACCTTC; cdr3_aa: CASSPGTLNYGYTF
d_call: NA; clone_size: NA; j_call: TRBJ2-5; v_call: TRBV13; cdr3_nt: TGTGCCAGCAGCTTAGCGGACTACCAAGAGACCCAGTACTTC; cdr3_aa: CASSLADYQETQYF
d_call: NA; clone_size: NA; j_call: TRBJ2-3; v_call: TRBV4-1; cdr3_nt: TGCGCCAGCAGCCAAAGGGCTAGCGGCACAGATACGCAGTATTTT; cdr3_aa: CASSQRASGTDTQYF
d_call: TRBD1; clone_size: NA; j_call: TRBJ2-5; v_call: TRBV5-1; cdr3_nt: TGCGCCAGCAGCGGATTCTCCGGGACAGACCAAGAGACCCAGTACTTC; cdr3_aa: CASSGFSGTDQETQYF
d_call: NA; clone_size: NA; j_call: TRBJ2-2; v_call: TRBV5-1; cdr3_nt: TGCGCCAGCAGCTCGATAGCGTCTAACACCGGGGAGCTGTTTTTT; cdr3_aa: CASSSIASNTGELFF
d_call: TRBD1; clone_size: few; j_call: TRBJ1-1; v_call: TRBV7-9; cdr3_nt: TGTGCCAGCAGCCCTCAGGGGACAGCCGGCCAAGCTTTCTTT; cdr3_aa: CASSPQGTAGQAFF
d_call: TRBD1; clone_size: NA; j_call: TRBJ1-5; v_call: TRBV4-1; cdr3_nt: TGCGCCAGCAGCCAAGATGGGAGGGACAGGGGGCGGAATCAGCCCCAGCATTTT; cdr3_aa: CASSQDGRDRGRNQPQHF
d_call: TRBD1; clone_size: NA; j_call: TRBJ1-1; v_call: TRBV10-3; cdr3_nt: TGTGCCATCGGCCGGGACAGGGACACTGAAGCTTTCTTT; cdr3_aa: CAIGRDRDTEAFF
d_call: NA; clone_size: NA; j_call: TRBJ1-1; v_call: TRBV9; cdr3_nt: TGTGCCAGCAGCCCCCAAGCAGCCATGAACACTGAAGCTTTCTTT; cdr3_aa: CASSPQAAMNTEAFF
d_call: NA; clone_size: once; j_call: TRBJ1-4; v_call: TRBV6-5; cdr3_nt: TGTGCCAGCAGGACAGGAACTAATGAAAAACTGTTTTTT; cdr3_aa: CASRTGTNEKLFF
d_call: NA; clone_size: once; j_call: TRBJ1-2; v_call: TRBV9; cdr3_nt: TGTGCCAGCAGCGTAGGGGTAGGTGACACCTATGGCTACACCTTC; cdr3_aa: CASSVGVGDTYGYTF